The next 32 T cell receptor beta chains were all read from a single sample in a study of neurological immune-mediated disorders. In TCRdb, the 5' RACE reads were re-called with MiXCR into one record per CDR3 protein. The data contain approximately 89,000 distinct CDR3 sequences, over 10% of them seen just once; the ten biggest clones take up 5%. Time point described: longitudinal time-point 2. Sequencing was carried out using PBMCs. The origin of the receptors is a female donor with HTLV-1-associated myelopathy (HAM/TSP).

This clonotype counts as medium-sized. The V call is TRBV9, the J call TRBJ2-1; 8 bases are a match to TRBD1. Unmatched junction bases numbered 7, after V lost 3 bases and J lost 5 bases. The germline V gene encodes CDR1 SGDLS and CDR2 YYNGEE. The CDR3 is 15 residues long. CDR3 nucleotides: TGTGCCAGCAGCGGACGACAGGGGATAAACAATGAGCAGTTCTTC. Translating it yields CASSGRQGINNEQFF. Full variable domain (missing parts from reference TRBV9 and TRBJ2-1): DSGVTQTPKHLITATGQRVTLRCSPRSGDLSVYWYQQSLDQGLQFLIQYYNGEERAKGNILERFSAQQFPDLHSELNLSSLELGDSALYFCASSGRQGINNEQFFGPGTRLTVL.

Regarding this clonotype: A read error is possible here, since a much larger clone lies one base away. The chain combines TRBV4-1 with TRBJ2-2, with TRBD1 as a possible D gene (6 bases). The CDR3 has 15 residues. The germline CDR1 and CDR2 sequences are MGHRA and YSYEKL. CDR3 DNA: TGCGCCAACAGCCAATCAGAGGGGGACACCGGGGAGCTGTTTTTT. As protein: CANSQSEGDTGELFF.

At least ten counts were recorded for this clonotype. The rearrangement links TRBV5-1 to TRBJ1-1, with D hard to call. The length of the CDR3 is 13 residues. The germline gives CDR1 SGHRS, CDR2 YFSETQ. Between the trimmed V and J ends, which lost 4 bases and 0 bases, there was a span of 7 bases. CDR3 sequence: CASSLWMNTEAFF. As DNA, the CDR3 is TGCGCCAGCAGCCTGTGGATGAACACTGAAGCTTTCTTT.

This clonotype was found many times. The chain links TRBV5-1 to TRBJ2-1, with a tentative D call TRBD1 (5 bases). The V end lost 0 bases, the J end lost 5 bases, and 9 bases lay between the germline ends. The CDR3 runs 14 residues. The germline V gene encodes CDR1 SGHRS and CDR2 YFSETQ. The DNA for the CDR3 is TGCGCCAGCAGCTTGGACAGGTCTCACAATGAGCAGTTCTTC. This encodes CASSLDRSHNEQFF.

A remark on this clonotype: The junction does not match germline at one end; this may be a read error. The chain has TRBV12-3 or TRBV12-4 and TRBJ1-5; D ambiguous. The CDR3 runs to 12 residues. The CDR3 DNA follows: TGTGCCAGCAGGGTGAATAATCAGCCCCAGAATTTT. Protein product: CASRVNNQPQNF.

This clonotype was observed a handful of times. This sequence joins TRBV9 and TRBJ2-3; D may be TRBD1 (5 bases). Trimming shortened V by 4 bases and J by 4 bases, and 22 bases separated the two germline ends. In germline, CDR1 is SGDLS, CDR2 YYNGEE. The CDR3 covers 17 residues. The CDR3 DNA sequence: TGTGCCAGCAGCCCCCTTTGGCGGTGGGGCCTGTCAGATACGCAGTATTTT. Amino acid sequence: CASSPLWRWGLSDTQYF. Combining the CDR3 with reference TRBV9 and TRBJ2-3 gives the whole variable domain DSGVTQTPKHLITATGQRVTLRCSPRSGDLSVYWYQQSLDQGLQFLIQYYNGEERAKGNILERFSAQQFPDLHSELNLSSLELGDSALYFCASSPLWRWGLSDTQYFGPGTRLTVL.

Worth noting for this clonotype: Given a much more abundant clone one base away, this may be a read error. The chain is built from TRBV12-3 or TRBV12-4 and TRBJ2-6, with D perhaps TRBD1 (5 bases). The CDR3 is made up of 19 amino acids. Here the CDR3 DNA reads TGTGCCAGCAGTTTCATTTTGACAAGGGCTAGGTCTGGGGCCTACGTCCTGACTTTC. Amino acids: CASSFILTRARSGAYVLTF.

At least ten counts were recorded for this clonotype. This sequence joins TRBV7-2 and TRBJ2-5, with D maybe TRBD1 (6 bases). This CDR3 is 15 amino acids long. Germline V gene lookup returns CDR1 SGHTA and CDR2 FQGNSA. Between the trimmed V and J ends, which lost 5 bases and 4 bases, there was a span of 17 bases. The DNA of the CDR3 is TGTGCCAGCAGCCGACAGACAGGTCCCTTAGAGACCCAGTACTTC. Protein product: CASSRQTGPLETQYF.

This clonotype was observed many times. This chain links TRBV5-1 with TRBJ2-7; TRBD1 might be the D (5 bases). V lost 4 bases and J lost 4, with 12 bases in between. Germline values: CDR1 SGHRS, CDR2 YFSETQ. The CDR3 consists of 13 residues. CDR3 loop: CASSRGRSYEQYF. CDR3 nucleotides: TGCGCCAGCAGCAGGGGCAGAAGTTACGAGCAGTACTTC.

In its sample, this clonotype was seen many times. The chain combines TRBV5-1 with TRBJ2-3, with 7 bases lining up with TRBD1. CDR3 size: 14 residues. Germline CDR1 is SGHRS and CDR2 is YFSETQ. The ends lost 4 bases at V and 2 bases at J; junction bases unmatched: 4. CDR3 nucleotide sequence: TGCGCCAGCAGCACGGGACAGCCCACAGATACGCAGTATTTT. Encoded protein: CASSTGQPTDTQYF.

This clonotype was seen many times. The CDR3, as DNA: TGCAGTGCTAGCCGGGGACAGGGGGTAAGCGATGAGCAGTTCTTC. Translation: CSASRGQGVSDEQFF. J is TRBJ2-1 and V is TRBV20-1; TRBD1 agrees at 11 bases. V trimming: 3 bases; J trimming: 8 bases; junction bases outside the gene matches: 9. The CDR3 runs 15 residues. Germline V gene lookup returns CDR1 DFQATT and CDR2 SNEGSKA (reference sequence).

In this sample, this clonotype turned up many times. CDR3: CSARDFLTSGGSYEQYF. The CDR3 DNA is TGCAGTGCTAGAGATTTCTTGACTAGCGGGGGGTCCTACGAGCAGTACTTC. This sequence joins TRBV20-1 and TRBJ2-7, with 13 bases aligning to TRBD2. After removal of 0 bases from V and 1 base from J, the junction contained 6 bases not matched to a gene. CDR1 and CDR2 (germline): DFQATT, SNEGSKA (reference sequence). The CDR3 has 17 amino acids.

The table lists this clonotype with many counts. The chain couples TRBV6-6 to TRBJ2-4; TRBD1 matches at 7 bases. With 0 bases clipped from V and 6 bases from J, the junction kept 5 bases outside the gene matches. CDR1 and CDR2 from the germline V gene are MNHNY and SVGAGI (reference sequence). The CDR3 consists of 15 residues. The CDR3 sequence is CASSYSTGWGNIQYF. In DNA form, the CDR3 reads TGTGCCAGCAGTTACTCGACAGGGTGGGGAAACATTCAGTACTTC.

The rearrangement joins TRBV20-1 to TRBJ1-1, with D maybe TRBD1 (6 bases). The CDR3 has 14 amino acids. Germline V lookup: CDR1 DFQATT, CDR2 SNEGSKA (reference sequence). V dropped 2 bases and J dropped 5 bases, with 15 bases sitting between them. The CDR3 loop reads CSARSGGRGTEAFF. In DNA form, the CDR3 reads TGCAGTGCTAGAAGTGGGGGCAGAGGAACTGAAGCTTTCTTT.

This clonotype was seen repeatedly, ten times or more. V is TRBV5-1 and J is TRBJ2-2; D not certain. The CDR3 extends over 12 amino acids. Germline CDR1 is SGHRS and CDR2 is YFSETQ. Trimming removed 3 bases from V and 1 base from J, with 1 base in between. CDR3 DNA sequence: TGCGCCAGCAGCTGGAACACCGGGGAGCTGTTTTTT. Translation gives CASSWNTGELFF.

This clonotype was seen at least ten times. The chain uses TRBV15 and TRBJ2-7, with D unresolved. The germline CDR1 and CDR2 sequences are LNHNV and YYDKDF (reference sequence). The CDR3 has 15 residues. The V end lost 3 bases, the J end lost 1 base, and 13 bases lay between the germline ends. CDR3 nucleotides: TGTGCCACCAGCAGGTGGGAAGGCAGTTCCTACGAGCAGTACTTC. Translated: CATSRWEGSSYEQYF.

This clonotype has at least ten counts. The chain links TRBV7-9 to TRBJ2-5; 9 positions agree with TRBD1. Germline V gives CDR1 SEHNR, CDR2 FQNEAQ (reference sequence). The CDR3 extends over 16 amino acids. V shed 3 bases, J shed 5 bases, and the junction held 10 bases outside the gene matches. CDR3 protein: CASSFDGTGYAETQYF. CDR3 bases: TGTGCCAGCAGCTTTGATGGGACAGGGTATGCGGAGACCCAGTACTTC.

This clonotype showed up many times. CDR3 loop: CSPDRQETQYF. CDR3 sequence (DNA): TGCAGCCCAGACAGGCAAGAGACCCAGTACTTC. The genes are TRBV20-1 and TRBJ2-5; D perhaps matches TRBD1 (6 bases). The CDR3 length is 11 residues. The germline V gene encodes CDR1 DFQATT and CDR2 SNEGSKA (reference sequence).

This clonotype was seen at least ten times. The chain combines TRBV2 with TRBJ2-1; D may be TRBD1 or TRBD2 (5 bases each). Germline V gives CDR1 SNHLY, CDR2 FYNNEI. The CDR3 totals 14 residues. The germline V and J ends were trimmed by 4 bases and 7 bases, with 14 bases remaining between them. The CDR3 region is CASSGGRKGNEQFF. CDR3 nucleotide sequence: TGTGCCAGCAGTGGGGGACGAAAGGGGAATGAGCAGTTCTTC.

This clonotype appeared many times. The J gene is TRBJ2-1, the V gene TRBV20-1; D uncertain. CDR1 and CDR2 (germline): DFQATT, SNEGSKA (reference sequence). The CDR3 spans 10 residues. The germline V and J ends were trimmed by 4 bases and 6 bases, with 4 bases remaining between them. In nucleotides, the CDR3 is TGCAGTGCTAAGGGCAATGAGCAGTTCTTC. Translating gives CSAKGNEQFF.

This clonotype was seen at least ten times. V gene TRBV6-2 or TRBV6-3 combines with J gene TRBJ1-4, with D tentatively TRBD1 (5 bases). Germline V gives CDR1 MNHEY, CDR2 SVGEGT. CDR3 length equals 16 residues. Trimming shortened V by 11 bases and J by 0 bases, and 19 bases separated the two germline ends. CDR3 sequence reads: CAVNEGEPTTNEKLFF. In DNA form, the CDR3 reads TGTGCCGTGAATGAAGGGGAACCCACAACTAATGAAAAACTGTTTTTT.

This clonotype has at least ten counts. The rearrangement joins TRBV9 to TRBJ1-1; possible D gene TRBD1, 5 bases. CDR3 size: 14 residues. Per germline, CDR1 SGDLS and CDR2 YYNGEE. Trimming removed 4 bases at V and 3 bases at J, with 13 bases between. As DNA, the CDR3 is TGTGCCAGCAGCCCGGGACTCCTCGACACTGAAGCTTTCTTT. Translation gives CASSPGLLDTEAFF.

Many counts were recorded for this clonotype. DNA of the CDR3: TGTGCCATCAGTGAGTCGGCGATAGCGGGTGCCTCCTACGAGCAGTACTTC. Protein: CAISESAIAGASYEQYF. The V and J genes are TRBV10-3 and TRBJ2-7, with TRBD2 matching 7 bases. J was trimmed by 0 bases and V by 0 bases; bases with no gene match: 8. CDR3 length: 17 residues. The germline V gene encodes CDR1 ENHRY and CDR2 SYGVKD.

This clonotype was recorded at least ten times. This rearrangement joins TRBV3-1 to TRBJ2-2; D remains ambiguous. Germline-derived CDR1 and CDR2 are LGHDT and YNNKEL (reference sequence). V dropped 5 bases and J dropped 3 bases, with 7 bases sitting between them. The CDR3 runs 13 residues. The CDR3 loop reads CASSITDTGELFF. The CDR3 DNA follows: TGTGCCAGCAGCATAACAGACACCGGGGAGCTGTTTTTT.

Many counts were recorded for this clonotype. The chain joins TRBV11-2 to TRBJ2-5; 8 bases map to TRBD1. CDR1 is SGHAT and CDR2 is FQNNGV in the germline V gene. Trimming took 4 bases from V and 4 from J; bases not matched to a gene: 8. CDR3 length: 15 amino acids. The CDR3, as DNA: TGTGCCAGCAGCTCCGCAGCAGGGGGCATAGAGACCCAGTACTTC. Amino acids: CASSSAAGGIETQYF.

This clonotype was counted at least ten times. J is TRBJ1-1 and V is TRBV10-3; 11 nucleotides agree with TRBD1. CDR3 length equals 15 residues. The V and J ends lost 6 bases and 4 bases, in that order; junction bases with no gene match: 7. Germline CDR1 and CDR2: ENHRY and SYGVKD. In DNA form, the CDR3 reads TGTGCCATCAGAACCGGGACAGGGGGTTTCACTGAAGCTTTCTTT. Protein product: CAIRTGTGGFTEAFF.

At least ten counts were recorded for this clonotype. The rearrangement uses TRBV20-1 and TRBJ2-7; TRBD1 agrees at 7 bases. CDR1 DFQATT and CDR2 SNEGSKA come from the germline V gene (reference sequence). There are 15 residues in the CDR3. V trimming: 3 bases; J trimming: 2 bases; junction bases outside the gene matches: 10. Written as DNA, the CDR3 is TGCAGTGCTAGTAAGCCCCGGGACAGACCCTACGAGCAGTACTTC. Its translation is CSASKPRDRPYEQYF.

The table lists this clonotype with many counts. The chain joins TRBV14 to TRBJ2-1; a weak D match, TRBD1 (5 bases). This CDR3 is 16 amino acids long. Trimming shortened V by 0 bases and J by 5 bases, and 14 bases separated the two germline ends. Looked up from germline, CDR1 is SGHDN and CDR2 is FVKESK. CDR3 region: CASSQDGRVINNEQFF. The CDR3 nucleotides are TGTGCCAGCAGCCAAGACGGCAGGGTGATAAACAATGAGCAGTTCTTC.

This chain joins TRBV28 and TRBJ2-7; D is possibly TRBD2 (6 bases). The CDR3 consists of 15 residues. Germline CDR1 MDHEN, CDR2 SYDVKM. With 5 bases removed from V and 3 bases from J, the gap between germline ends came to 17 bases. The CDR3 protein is CASSGGVGDLYEQYF. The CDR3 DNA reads TGTGCCAGCAGTGGCGGGGTGGGGGATCTCTACGAGCAGTACTTC.

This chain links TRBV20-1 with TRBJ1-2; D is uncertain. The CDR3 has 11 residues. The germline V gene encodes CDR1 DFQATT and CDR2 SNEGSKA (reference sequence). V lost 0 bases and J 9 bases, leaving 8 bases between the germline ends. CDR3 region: CSARDNGRYTF. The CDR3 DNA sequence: TGCAGTGCTAGAGATAATGGGCGCTACACCTTC.

The CDR3 DNA is TGTGCCAGCAGTAGCCCCTTTGGGACAGGGGGCCCCTACAATGAGCAGTTCTTC. Encoded protein: CASSSPFGTGGPYNEQFF. The chain joins TRBV28 to TRBJ2-1; 12 nucleotides agree with TRBD1. V lost 5 bases to trimming and J lost 2 bases; unmatched junction nucleotides: 10. The germline gives CDR1 MDHEN, CDR2 SYDVKM. The CDR3 is 18 residues long.

The CDR3 coding sequence is TGTGCCAGCAGCTTACGACAGGGGGCGCATAAGACCCAGTACTTC. This gives the protein CASSLRQGAHKTQYF. The rearrangement uses TRBV5-6 and TRBJ2-5; 10 bases match TRBD1. Germline CDR1 and CDR2: SGHDT and YYEEEE. Trimming removed 2 bases from V and 6 bases from J; junction bases left unmatched: 7. The length of the CDR3 is 15 residues.